The 32 T cell receptor beta chains below were found in one sample sequenced in a study of T-cell memory formation after mild COVID-19. TCRdb recomputed calls from the 5' RACE reads with MiXCR, one row per CDR3 protein. The sample yields 270,000 or so distinct CDR3 sequences, roughly 17% seen once. The sequencing sample was made of PBMCs or a T cell subset sorted from them (not recorded which). All receptors derive from a man aged 18 to 29 who had mild COVID-19 (a few samples of this study predate the infection). Cell type and time point are not known.

This chain uses TRBV4-3 with TRBJ2-3; D is possibly TRBD2 (7 bases). Germline V gives CDR1 LGHNA, CDR2 YSLEER. The CDR3 length is 18 residues. Trimming took off 0 bases at V and 2 bases at J, with 18 bases between the two ends. The CDR3 here is CASSQDTAGGLITDTQYF. The CDR3 bases are TGCGCCAGCAGCCAAGACACGGCCGGGGGGCTGATCACAGATACGCAGTATTTT.

V is TRBV7-2 and J is TRBJ2-3; 9 bases agree with TRBD1. V gave up 5 bases and J gave up 9 bases; unmatched junction bases: 18. The CDR3 sequence is 17 residues long. Germline values: CDR1 SGHTA, CDR2 FQGNSA. This chain's CDR3 is CASSPLGQGQSSGTQYF. The CDR3 DNA sequence: TGTGCCAGCAGCCCCCTGGGACAGGGCCAGTCCAGTGGGACGCAGTATTTT. The full variable domain, completed using reference TRBV7-2 and TRBJ2-3, is GAGVSQSPSNKVTEKGKDVELRCDPISGHTALYWYRQSLGQGLEFLIYFQGNSAPDKSGLPSDRFSAERTGGSVSTLTIQRTQQEDSAVYLCASSPLGQGQSSGTQYFGPGTRLTVL.

This clonotype was observed a few times. The chain employs TRBV4-2 and TRBJ1-1; 7 bases match TRBD1. The germline V gene has CDR1 LGHNA and CDR2 YNFKEQ. This CDR3 is built from 15 residues. The V and J ends lost 5 bases and 2 bases, in that order; junction bases with no gene match: 8. The CDR3 DNA sequence: TGTGCCAGCAGCACCGGGACAGACAGCAACACTGAAGCTTTCTTT. Its translation: CASSTGTDSNTEAFF.

V is TRBV7-9 and J is TRBJ1-1; tentative D call: TRBD1 (6 bases). This CDR3 is 15 amino acids long. Germline CDR1 is SEHNR and CDR2 is FQNEAQ (reference sequence). V shed 3 bases and J shed 1 base, with 12 bases lying between them. Written as DNA, the CDR3 is TGTGCCAGCAGCTTCTGGACAGAACCGAACACTGAAGCTTTCTTT. Translated, it gives CASSFWTEPNTEAFF.

The chain couples TRBV6-5 to TRBJ2-3; 8 positions match TRBD2. Looked up from germline, CDR1 is MNHEY and CDR2 is SVGAGI. The V segment lost 6 bases and the J segment 1 base; nucleotides outside the gene matches: 9. This CDR3 region has 16 residues. The CDR3 sequence is CASSRGGGLGTDTQYF. The CDR3 bases are TGTGCCAGCAGCCGGGGGGGGGGCCTTGGCACAGATACGCAGTATTTT.

The rearrangement links TRBV4-2 to TRBJ1-1; tentative D call: TRBD1 (5 bases). The V gene's germline CDR1 is LGHNA and CDR2 YNFKEQ. This CDR3 spans 13 amino acids. Trimming cost V 3 bases and J 6 bases, with 11 bases left between them. The CDR3 loop is CASSHGTTPEAFF. The CDR3 DNA follows: TGTGCCAGCAGCCACGGGACCACCCCTGAAGCTTTCTTT.

This chain links TRBV6-2 or TRBV6-3 with TRBJ1-5, with TRBD1 identical over 8 bases. The CDR3 spans 14 residues. From germline, CDR1 is MNHEY and CDR2 SVGEGT. Losses at the gene ends were 5 bases for V and 6 bases for J; bases not matched to a gene: 6. The chain's CDR3 is CASSPLDRAQPQHF. In DNA, the CDR3 is TGTGCCAGCAGTCCTCTGGACAGGGCTCAGCCCCAGCATTTT.

This clonotype was detected a few times. The gene calls are TRBV12-3 or TRBV12-4 and TRBJ2-3; 8 nucleotides agree with TRBD2. V shed 5 bases, J shed 1 base, and the junction held 5 bases outside the gene matches. This CDR3 spans 15 amino acids. In nucleotides, the CDR3 is TGTGCCAGCAGTCCCCCGGGACTAGGCACAGATACGCAGTATTTT. Translating it yields CASSPPGLGTDTQYF.

This clonotype was seen a handful of times. The rearrangement joins TRBV7-8 to TRBJ2-5; D may be TRBD1 (5 bases). Trimming took 5 bases from V and 1 from J, leaving 8 bases between them. This CDR3 is 13 amino acids long. Germline-derived CDR1 and CDR2 are SGHVS and FQNEAQ. The CDR3 region has the DNA TGTGCCAGCAGCGCTGACAGCCAAGAGACCCAGTACTTC. Its translation: CASSADSQETQYF.

This clonotype has just a few counts. The rearrangement links TRBV12-3 or TRBV12-4 to TRBJ2-7; D is uncertain. The CDR3 has 12 amino acids. V was trimmed by 6 bases and J by 3 bases, leaving 9 bases between them. CDR3 bases: TGTGCCAGCAGCCCTCATAGCTACGAGCAGTACTTC. It specifies CASSPHSYEQYF.

This clonotype was recorded a few times. The chain has TRBV7-9 and TRBJ2-1; D may be TRBD2 (6 bases). Germline CDR1 reads SEHNR; CDR2 reads FQNEAQ (reference sequence). The CDR3 is made up of 14 amino acids. Trimming removed 5 bases at V and 7 bases at J, with 15 bases between. The CDR3 loop is CASSPGLARNEQFF. In nucleotides, the CDR3 is TGTGCCAGCAGCCCGGGACTGGCTAGGAATGAGCAGTTCTTC.

V and J are TRBV5-1 and TRBJ1-3; D might be TRBD1 (5 bases). Trimming left V 3 bases short and J 4 bases short, with 14 bases between. The CDR3 extends over 15 amino acids. Germline CDR1 SGHRS, CDR2 YFSETQ. As DNA, the CDR3 is TGCGCCAGCAGCTGGGACCTTCAGGCCGGAAACACCATATATTTT. Translated: CASSWDLQAGNTIYF.

This clonotype has just a few counts. This chain uses TRBV20-1 with TRBJ1-2, with a tentative D call TRBD1 (6 bases). The CDR3 runs to 14 residues. V lost 1 base, J lost 2 bases, and 11 bases lay in between. CDR1 is DFQATT and CDR2 is SNEGSKA in the germline V gene (reference sequence). This CDR3 is CSARAGDGNYGYTF. The CDR3, as DNA: TGCAGTGCTAGAGCAGGGGATGGGAACTATGGCTACACCTTC.

This clonotype showed up just a few times. The chain employs TRBV4-1 and TRBJ1-6; D might be TRBD1 (5 bases). Germline V CDR1 and CDR2: MGHRA, YSYEKL. V gave up 5 bases and J gave up 6 bases, with 11 bases separating them. The CDR3 has 14 residues. The CDR3 reads CASSWTGPNSPLHF. The DNA of the CDR3 is TGCGCCAGCAGCTGGACGGGACCTAATTCACCCCTCCACTTT.

This clonotype was seen repeatedly, ten times or more. The rearrangement uses TRBV6-2 or TRBV6-3 and TRBJ2-1; D may match TRBD1 or TRBD2 (6 bases each). V was clipped by 4 bases and J by 10 bases, with 11 bases between them. The CDR3 length is 12 residues. Germline CDR1 reads MNHEY; CDR2 reads SVGEGT. Here the CDR3 reads CASSLMGGEQFF. The CDR3 DNA sequence: TGTGCCAGCAGTTTGATGGGGGGCGAGCAGTTCTTC.

This clonotype was seen a handful of times. The chain uses TRBV20-1 and TRBJ2-5; D remains ambiguous. V was clipped by 1 base and J by 1 base, with 4 bases between them. CDR3 length equals 12 residues. The germline CDR1 and CDR2 sequences are DFQATT and SNEGSKA (reference sequence). The CDR3 DNA follows: TGCAGTGCTAGAGTAACCCAAGAGACCCAGTACTTC. Its translation is CSARVTQETQYF.

This rearrangement joins TRBV4-3 to TRBJ2-5; 7 positions match TRBD2. Per germline, CDR1 LGHNA and CDR2 YSLEER. Trimming removed 2 bases from V and 4 bases from J; junction bases left unmatched: 7. This CDR3 is 15 amino acids long. For the CDR3, the DNA is TGCGCCAGCAGCCAAATTGGGGGGGTTACAGAGACCCAGTACTTC. It yields the protein CASSQIGGVTETQYF.

A few counts support this clonotype. The chain combines TRBV6-5 with TRBJ1-1; TRBD1 matches 7 bases. The CDR3 covers 15 residues. Per germline, CDR1 MNHEY and CDR2 SVGAGI. With 8 bases clipped from V and 0 bases from J, the junction kept 9 bases outside the gene matches. CDR3 loop: CASALEGALNTEAFF. In DNA, the CDR3 is TGTGCCAGCGCCCTCGAGGGGGCCCTGAACACTGAAGCTTTCTTT.

The chain combines TRBV6-2 or TRBV6-3 with TRBJ2-5; D might be TRBD1 (6 bases). Trimming shortened V by 2 bases and J by 5 bases, and 9 bases separated the two germline ends. Germline values: CDR1 MNHEY, CDR2 SVGEGT. CDR3 length equals 13 residues. The CDR3 region is CASSYGGMETQYF. As DNA, the CDR3 is TGTGCCAGCAGTTACGGGGGCATGGAGACCCAGTACTTC.

This clonotype has more than one count but fewer than ten. The chain carries TRBV3-1 and TRBJ2-2; D gene uncertain. CDR1 and CDR2 (germline): LGHDT, YNNKEL (reference sequence). Between the trimmed V and J ends, which lost 0 bases and 4 bases, there was a span of 9 bases. The CDR3 loop spans 15 amino acids. CDR3 protein: CASSQDLASTGELFF. The CDR3 region has the DNA TGTGCCAGCAGCCAAGATTTAGCCTCCACCGGGGAGCTGTTTTTT. The full variable domain, completed using reference TRBV3-1 and TRBJ2-2, is DTAVSQTPKYLVTQMGNDKSIKCEQNLGHDTMYWYKQDSKKFLKIMFSYNNKELIINETVPNRFSPKSPDKAHLNLHINSLELGDSAVYFCASSQDLASTGELFFGEGSRLTVL.

This clonotype was seen a handful of times. The chain is built from TRBV20-1 and TRBJ2-5; TRBD2 agrees at 10 bases. J lost 3 bases, V lost 3 bases, and 4 bases had no gene match. The CDR3 consists of 14 residues. CDR1 and CDR2 from the germline V gene are DFQATT and SNEGSKA (reference sequence). DNA of the CDR3: TGCAGTGCTAGGGTAGCGGGGGGAAAAGAGACCCAGTACTTC. Protein: CSARVAGGKETQYF.

Here the CDR3 reads CASNRDRDQPQHF. CDR3 in DNA: TGTGCCAGCAACCGGGACAGGGATCAGCCCCAGCATTTT. The J gene is TRBJ1-5, the V gene TRBV12-3 or TRBV12-4; TRBD1 matches at 9 bases. Germline trimming cut 7 bases from V and 5 bases from J; bases unmatched to any gene: 3. The CDR3 has 13 residues.

The chain combines TRBV28 with TRBJ2-3; no firm D call. Trimming cost V 2 bases and J 10 bases, with 10 bases left between them. Germline V gene data show CDR1 as MDHEN and CDR2 as SYDVKM. This CDR3 contains 12 residues. CDR3 bases: TGTGCCAGCAGTTTAGTCTATGAGGCGCAGTATTTT. It specifies CASSLVYEAQYF.

CDR3 residues: CASSGEPGRQFF. In DNA, the CDR3 is TGTGCCAGCAGTGGAGAGCCAGGGCGTCAGTTCTTC. The V call is TRBV2, the J call TRBJ2-1, with a weak D call TRBD1 (5 bases). CDR1 is SNHLY and CDR2 is FYNNEI in the germline V gene. This CDR3 has 12 amino acids. V lost 4 bases and J 13 bases, leaving 14 bases between the germline ends.

CDR3 region: CASSLARAGSGYTF. The CDR3 bases are TGTGCCAGCAGTTTAGCGCGGGCAGGGAGTGGCTACACCTTC. The J gene is TRBJ1-2, the V gene TRBV12-3 or TRBV12-4; perhaps TRBD1 as D (5 bases). The CDR3 contains 14 residues. V shed 0 bases and J shed 7 bases, with 12 bases lying between them.

The J gene is TRBJ1-5, the V gene TRBV7-2; D is undetermined. Trimming pared 1 base from V and 4 bases from J, leaving 5 bases between. CDR1 and CDR2 from the germline V gene are SGHTA and FQGNSA. The CDR3 sequence is 13 residues long. For the CDR3, the DNA is TGTGCCAGCAGCTTAGTGGTTAATCAGCCCCAGCATTTT. Translated, it gives CASSLVVNQPQHF. The whole variable domain, remainder taken from reference TRBV7-2 and TRBJ1-5, is GAGVSQSPSNKVTEKGKDVELRCDPISGHTALYWYRQSLGQGLEFLIYFQGNSAPDKSGLPSDRFSAERTGGSVSTLTIQRTQQEDSAVYLCASSLVVNQPQHFGDGTRLSIL.

The CDR3 protein is CASTPLAGGRGEQFF. The CDR3 coding sequence is TGTGCCAGCACCCCCCTAGCGGGGGGGCGGGGTGAGCAGTTCTTC. The J gene is TRBJ2-1, the V gene TRBV12-3 or TRBV12-4; 12 bases match TRBD2. The J segment lost 9 bases and the V segment lost 7 bases, leaving 10 bases of the junction unmatched. This CDR3 is built from 15 residues.

This clonotype was counted a few times. The CDR3 region has the DNA TGTGCCAGTAGTCCCTTATCCAGGGCAGAGACCCAGTACTTC. It is translated as CASSPLSRAETQYF. The chain uses TRBV19 and TRBJ2-5; perhaps TRBD1 as D (5 bases). The CDR3 length is 14 residues. Trimming cost V 5 bases and J 4 bases, with 14 bases left between them. CDR1 and CDR2 (germline): LNHDA, SQIVND (reference sequence).

This clonotype occurred a few times. The chain has TRBV27 and TRBJ2-1; 11 bases are shared with TRBD1. J lost 6 bases, V lost 1 base, and 5 bases had no gene match. CDR1 is MNHEY and CDR2 is SMNVEV in the germline V gene (reference sequence). This CDR3 has 16 amino acids. CDR3 coding DNA: TGTGCCAGCAGTTTATTTCGGACAGGGGGCTTCAATGAGCAGTTCTTC. Translation: CASSLFRTGGFNEQFF.

There are a few counts of this clonotype. This chain connects TRBV3-1 to TRBJ2-7, with D unresolved. Germline CDR1 and CDR2: LGHDT and YNNKEL (reference sequence). V was shortened by 3 bases and J by 3 bases, with 6 bases between the two germline ends. The CDR3 spans 12 residues. The CDR3, as DNA: TGTGCCAGCAGCCACGGCCTCTACGAGCAGTACTTC. As protein: CASSHGLYEQYF.

This clonotype was observed many times. The gene calls are TRBV7-9 and TRBJ2-3; D unresolved. CDR1 and CDR2 (germline): SEHNR, FQNEAQ (reference sequence). CDR3 size: 14 residues. V was cut by 4 bases and J by 1 base, with 9 bases left in between. The CDR3 region is CASSSLGGTDTQYF. The CDR3 coding sequence is TGTGCCAGCAGCTCCCTGGGTGGCACAGATACGCAGTATTTT.

This clonotype has just a few counts. The CDR3, as DNA: TGTGCCAGTACCTACCGACTGAACACTGAAGCTTTCTTT. It encodes CASTYRLNTEAFF. V is TRBV19 and J is TRBJ1-1; D ambiguous. CDR1 LNHDA and CDR2 SQIVND come from the germline V gene (reference sequence). The germline V and J ends were trimmed by 7 bases and 0 bases, with 9 bases remaining between them. The CDR3 has 13 amino acids.